The 9 T cell receptor beta chains below all came from one sample that was sequenced in a study of shared clonotypes between healthy human individuals. The assay was immunoSEQ multiplex PCR, and TCRdb's table has in-frame clones only and misses some. This table holds more than 1.2 million clones, about 98.5% found once. Specimen: naive CD4+ T cells sorted from blood. Subset described: CD45RA+ positively selected. All receptors come from a man in his thirties or forties in good health.

CDR3 in amino acids: CASSPTLFETQYF. The CDR3 region has the DNA TGTGCCAGCTCACCAACGCTTTTTGAGACCCAGTACTTC. V is TRBV18 and J is TRBJ2-5, with D unresolved. The CDR3 is made up of 13 amino acids. In germline, CDR1 is KGHSH, CDR2 LQKENI. Trimming left V 2 bases short and J 5 bases short, with 9 bases between.

The chain recombines TRBV7-2 with TRBJ2-7; D is undetermined. Germline assignment: CDR1 SGHTA and CDR2 FQGNSA. Trimming removed 0 bases at V and 5 bases at J, with 8 bases between. The CDR3 is 13 amino acids. The CDR3 loop is CASSLAGKNEQYF. For the CDR3, the DNA is TGTGCCAGCAGCTTAGCAGGGAAGAACGAGCAGTACTTC.

This sequence joins TRBV27 and TRBJ2-3; 8 bases are shared with TRBD1. Per germline, CDR1 MNHEY and CDR2 SMNVEV (reference sequence). The CDR3 length is 15 residues. V was clipped by 7 bases and J by 3 bases; unmatched bases: 9. The CDR3 sequence: CASTRTGSLTDTQYF. CDR3 bases: TGTGCCAGCACCCGGACAGGGAGTTTGACAGATACGCAGTATTTT.

V gene TRBV4-1 combines with J gene TRBJ1-5, with 8 bases that match TRBD1. The CDR3 contains 17 residues. Germline CDR1 reads MGHRA; CDR2 reads YSYEKL. Trimming removed 3 bases from V and 0 bases from J; junction bases left unmatched: 7. The CDR3 DNA is TGCGCCAGCAGCCAGCCTACGACAGGGGTTAGCAATCAGCCCCAGCATTTT. This gives the protein CASSQPTTGVSNQPQHF.

V gene TRBV7-8 combines with J gene TRBJ1-5; 9 nucleotides line up with TRBD1. From germline, CDR1 is SGHVS and CDR2 FQNEAQ. V gave up 0 bases and J gave up 4 bases; unmatched junction bases: 4. The CDR3 has 16 residues. CDR3 in amino acids: CASSLATDRGNQPQHF. In DNA, the CDR3 is TGTGCCAGCAGCTTAGCAACGGACAGGGGAAATCAGCCCCAGCATTTT.

This chain joins TRBV6-1 and TRBJ2-3, with D unclear. This CDR3 is 14 amino acids long. Germline V gives CDR1 MNHNS, CDR2 SASEGT. Trimming shortened V by 0 bases and J by 1 base, and 5 bases separated the two germline ends. This CDR3 reads CASSEASGTDTQYF. In nucleotides, the CDR3 is TGTGCCAGCAGTGAAGCAAGCGGCACAGATACGCAGTATTTT.

This clone was seen just once. The chain links TRBV11-2 to TRBJ2-3; D remains unclear. CDR3 length equals 12 residues. V was cut by 8 bases and J by 5 bases, with 11 bases left in between. Germline CDR1 and CDR2: SGHAT and FQNNGV. The CDR3 sequence: CASGSRKDTQYF. The CDR3 bases are TGTGCCAGCGGATCGAGGAAAGATACGCAGTATTTT. Using reference TRBV11-2 and TRBJ2-3 for the parts outside the CDR3, the full variable domain is EAGVAQSPRYKIIEKRQSVAFWCNPISGHATLYWYQQILGQGPKLLIQFQNNGVVDDSQLPKDRFSAERLKGVDSTLKIQPAKLEDSAVYLCASGSRKDTQYFGPGTRLTVL.

The chain uses TRBV29-1 and TRBJ2-5, with D perhaps assigned TRBD1 or TRBD2 (5 bases each). The germline V and J ends were trimmed by 4 bases and 2 bases, with 14 bases remaining between them. Germline loops: CDR1 SQVTM, CDR2 ANQGSEA. The CDR3 spans 14 residues. CDR3 in DNA: TGCAGCGTTGCCCTCGGGGCAGGACAAGAGACCCAGTACTTC. Translating gives CSVALGAGQETQYF.

This chain connects TRBV7-9 to TRBJ1-1, with D possibly TRBD1 on 5 matching bases. CDR3 length: 14 residues. Trimming pared 1 base from V and 2 bases from J, leaving 8 bases between. CDR1 is SEHNR, CDR2 FQNEAQ, per germline (reference sequence). This CDR3 reads CASSLDRSNTEAFF. DNA of the CDR3: TGTGCCAGCAGCTTAGACAGGTCAAACACTGAAGCTTTCTTT.